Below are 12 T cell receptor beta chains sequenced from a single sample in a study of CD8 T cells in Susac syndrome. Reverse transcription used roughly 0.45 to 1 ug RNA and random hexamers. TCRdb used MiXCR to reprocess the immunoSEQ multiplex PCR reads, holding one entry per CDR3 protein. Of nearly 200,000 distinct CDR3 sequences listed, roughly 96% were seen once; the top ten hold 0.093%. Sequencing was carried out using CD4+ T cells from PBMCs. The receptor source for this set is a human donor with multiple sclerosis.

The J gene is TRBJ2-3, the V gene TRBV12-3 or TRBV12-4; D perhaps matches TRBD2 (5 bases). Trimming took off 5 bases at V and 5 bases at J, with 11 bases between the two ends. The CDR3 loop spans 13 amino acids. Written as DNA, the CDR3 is TGTGCCAGCAGTCGAACTAGTTTAGATACGCAGTATTTT. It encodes CASSRTSLDTQYF.

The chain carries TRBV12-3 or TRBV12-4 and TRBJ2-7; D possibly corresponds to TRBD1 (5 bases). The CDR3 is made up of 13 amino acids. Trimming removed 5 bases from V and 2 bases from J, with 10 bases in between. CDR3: CASSTQGTYEQYF. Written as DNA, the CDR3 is TGTGCCAGCAGTACCCAGGGAACCTACGAGCAGTACTTC.

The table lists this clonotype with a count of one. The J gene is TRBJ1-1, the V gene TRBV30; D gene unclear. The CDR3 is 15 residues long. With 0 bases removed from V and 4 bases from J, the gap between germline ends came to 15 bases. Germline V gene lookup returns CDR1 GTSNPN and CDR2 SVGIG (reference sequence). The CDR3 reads CAWSVKYREITEAFF. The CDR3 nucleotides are TGTGCCTGGAGTGTAAAGTATAGGGAGATCACTGAAGCTTTCTTT. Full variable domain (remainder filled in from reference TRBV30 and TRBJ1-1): SQTIHQWPATLVQPVGSPLSLECTVEGTSNPNLYWYRQAAGRGLQLLFYSVGIGQISSEVPQNLSASRPQDRQFILSSKKLLLSDSGFYLCAWSVKYREITEAFFGQGTRLTVV.

The chain's CDR3 is CSVGSREGQETQYF. DNA of the CDR3: TGCAGCGTGGGCTCCAGGGAGGGGCAAGAGACCCAGTACTTC. The V and J genes are TRBV29-1 and TRBJ2-5; 7 bases align to TRBD2. The CDR3 has 14 amino acids. CDR1 is SQVTM and CDR2 is ANQGSEA in the germline V gene. Trimming cost V 6 bases and J 2 bases; bases outside gene matches: 9.

The CDR3 DNA sequence: TGCAGTGCAGGACAGGGTCGGGATGGCTACACCTTC. Amino acids: CSAGQGRDGYTF. The chain carries TRBV20-1 and TRBJ1-2, with 8 bases that match TRBD1. This CDR3 contains 12 residues. The J segment lost 6 bases and the V segment lost 6 bases, leaving 6 bases of the junction unmatched. The germline gives CDR1 DFQATT, CDR2 SNEGSKA (reference sequence).

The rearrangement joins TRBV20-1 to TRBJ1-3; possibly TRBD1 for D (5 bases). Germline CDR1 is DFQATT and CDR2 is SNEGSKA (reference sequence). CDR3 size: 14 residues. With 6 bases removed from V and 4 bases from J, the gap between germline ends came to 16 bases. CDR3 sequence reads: CSAPEGQRGNTIYF. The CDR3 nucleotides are TGCAGTGCCCCCGAGGGGCAAAGGGGAAACACCATATATTTT.

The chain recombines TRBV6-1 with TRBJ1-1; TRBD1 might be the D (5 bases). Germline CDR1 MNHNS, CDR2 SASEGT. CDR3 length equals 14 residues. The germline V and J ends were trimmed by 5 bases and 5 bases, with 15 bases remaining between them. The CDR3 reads CASSPLWGRTEAFF. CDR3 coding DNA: TGTGCCAGCAGTCCGCTGTGGGGGAGGACTGAAGCTTTCTTT.

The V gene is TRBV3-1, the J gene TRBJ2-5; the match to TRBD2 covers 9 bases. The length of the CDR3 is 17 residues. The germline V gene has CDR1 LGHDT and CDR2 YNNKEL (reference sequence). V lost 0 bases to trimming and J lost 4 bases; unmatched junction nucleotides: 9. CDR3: CASSQDSSASGAETQYF. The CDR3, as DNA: TGTGCCAGCAGCCAAGATTCGTCGGCTAGCGGGGCAGAGACCCAGTACTTC.

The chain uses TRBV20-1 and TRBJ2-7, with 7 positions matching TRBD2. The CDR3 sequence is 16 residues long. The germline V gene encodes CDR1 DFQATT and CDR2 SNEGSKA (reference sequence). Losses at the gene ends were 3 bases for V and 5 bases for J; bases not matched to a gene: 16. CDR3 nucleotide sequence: TGCAGTGCTAGCCCCCCCCGGCGGGAGAATCGCAACGAGCAGTACTTC. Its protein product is CSASPPRRENRNEQYF.

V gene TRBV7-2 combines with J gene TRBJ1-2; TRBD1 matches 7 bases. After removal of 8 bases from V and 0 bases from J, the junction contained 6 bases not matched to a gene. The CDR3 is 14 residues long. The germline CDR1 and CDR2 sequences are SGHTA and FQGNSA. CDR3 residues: CASSRGQPNYGYTF. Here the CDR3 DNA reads TGTGCCAGCTCTAGGGGACAGCCTAACTATGGCTACACCTTC.

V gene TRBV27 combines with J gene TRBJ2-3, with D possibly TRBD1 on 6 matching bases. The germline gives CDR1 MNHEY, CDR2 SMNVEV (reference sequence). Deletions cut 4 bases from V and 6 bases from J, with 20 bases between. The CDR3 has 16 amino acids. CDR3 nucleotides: TGTGCCAGCAGTTGGTCGGGGCAGGGGCTTGGGGATACGCAGTATTTT. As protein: CASSWSGQGLGDTQYF.

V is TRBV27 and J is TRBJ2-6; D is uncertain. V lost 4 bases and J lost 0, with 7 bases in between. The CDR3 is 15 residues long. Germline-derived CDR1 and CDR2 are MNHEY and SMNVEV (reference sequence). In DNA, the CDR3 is TGTGCCAGCAGTTCTCAGAGCTCTGGGGCCAACGTCCTGACTTTC. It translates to CASSSQSSGANVLTF.